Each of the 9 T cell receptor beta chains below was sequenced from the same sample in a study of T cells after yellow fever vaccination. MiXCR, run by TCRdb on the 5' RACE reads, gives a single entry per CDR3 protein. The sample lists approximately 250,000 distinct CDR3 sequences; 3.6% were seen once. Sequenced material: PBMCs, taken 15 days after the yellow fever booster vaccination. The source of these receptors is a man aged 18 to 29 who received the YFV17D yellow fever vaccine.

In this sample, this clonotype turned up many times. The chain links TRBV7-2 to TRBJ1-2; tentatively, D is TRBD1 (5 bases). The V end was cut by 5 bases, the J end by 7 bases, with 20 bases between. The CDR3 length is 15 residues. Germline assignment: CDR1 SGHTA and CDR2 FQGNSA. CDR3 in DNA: TGTGCCAGCAGCATACGACAGCTTCCCCGGGGTGGCTACACCTTC. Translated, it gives CASSIRQLPRGGYTF.

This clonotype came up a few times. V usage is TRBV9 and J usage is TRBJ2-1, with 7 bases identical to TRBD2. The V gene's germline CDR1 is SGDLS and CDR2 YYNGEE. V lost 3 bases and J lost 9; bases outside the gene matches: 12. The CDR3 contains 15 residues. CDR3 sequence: CASSAHGSGKSEQFF. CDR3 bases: TGTGCCAGCAGCGCCCACGGGAGCGGGAAGAGTGAGCAGTTCTTC.

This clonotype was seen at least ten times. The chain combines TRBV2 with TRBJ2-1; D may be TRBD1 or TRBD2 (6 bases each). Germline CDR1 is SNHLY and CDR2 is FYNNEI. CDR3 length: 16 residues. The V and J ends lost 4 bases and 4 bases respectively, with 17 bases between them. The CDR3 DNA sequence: TGTGCCAGCAGTGGAGTGGGGGGCCTATATTACAATGAGCAGTTCTTC. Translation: CASSGVGGLYYNEQFF.

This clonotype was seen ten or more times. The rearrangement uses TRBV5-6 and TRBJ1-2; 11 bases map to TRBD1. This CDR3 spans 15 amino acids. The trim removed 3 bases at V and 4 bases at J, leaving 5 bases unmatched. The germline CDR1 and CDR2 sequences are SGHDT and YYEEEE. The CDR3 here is CASSSGQGVPYGYTF. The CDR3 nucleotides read TGTGCCAGCAGCTCGGGACAGGGGGTACCCTATGGCTACACCTTC.

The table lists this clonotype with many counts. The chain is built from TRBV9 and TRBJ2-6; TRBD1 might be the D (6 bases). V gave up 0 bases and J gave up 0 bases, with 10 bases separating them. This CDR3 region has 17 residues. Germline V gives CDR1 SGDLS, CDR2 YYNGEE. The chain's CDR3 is CASSVATDSSGANVLTF. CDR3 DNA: TGTGCCAGCAGCGTAGCTACGGACAGCTCTGGGGCCAACGTCCTGACTTTC.

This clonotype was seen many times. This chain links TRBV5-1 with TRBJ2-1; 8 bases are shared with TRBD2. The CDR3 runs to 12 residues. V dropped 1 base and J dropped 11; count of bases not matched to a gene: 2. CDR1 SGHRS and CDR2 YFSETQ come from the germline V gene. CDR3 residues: CASSLRGGKQFF. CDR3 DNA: TGCGCCAGCAGCTTGCGGGGGGGAAAGCAGTTCTTC.

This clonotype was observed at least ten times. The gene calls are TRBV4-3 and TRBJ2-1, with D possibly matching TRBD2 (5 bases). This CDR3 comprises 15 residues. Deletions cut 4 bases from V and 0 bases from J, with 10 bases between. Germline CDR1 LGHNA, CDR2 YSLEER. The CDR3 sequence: CASSRRSGSYNEQFF. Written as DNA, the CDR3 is TGCGCCAGCAGCCGGAGGTCCGGCTCCTACAATGAGCAGTTCTTC.

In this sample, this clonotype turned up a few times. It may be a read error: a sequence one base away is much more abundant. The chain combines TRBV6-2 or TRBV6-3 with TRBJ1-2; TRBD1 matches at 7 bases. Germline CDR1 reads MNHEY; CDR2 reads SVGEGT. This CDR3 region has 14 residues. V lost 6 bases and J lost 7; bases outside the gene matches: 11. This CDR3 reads CASSPTGTVSGYTF. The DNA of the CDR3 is TGTGCCAGCAGCCCGACCGGGACAGTGAGTGGCTACACCTTC.

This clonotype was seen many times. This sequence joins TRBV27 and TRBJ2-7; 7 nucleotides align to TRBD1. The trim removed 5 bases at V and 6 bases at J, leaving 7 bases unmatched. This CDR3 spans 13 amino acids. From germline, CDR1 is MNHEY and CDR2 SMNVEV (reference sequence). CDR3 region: CASSERQGSEQYF. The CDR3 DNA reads TGTGCCAGCAGTGAAAGACAGGGTTCCGAGCAGTACTTC.